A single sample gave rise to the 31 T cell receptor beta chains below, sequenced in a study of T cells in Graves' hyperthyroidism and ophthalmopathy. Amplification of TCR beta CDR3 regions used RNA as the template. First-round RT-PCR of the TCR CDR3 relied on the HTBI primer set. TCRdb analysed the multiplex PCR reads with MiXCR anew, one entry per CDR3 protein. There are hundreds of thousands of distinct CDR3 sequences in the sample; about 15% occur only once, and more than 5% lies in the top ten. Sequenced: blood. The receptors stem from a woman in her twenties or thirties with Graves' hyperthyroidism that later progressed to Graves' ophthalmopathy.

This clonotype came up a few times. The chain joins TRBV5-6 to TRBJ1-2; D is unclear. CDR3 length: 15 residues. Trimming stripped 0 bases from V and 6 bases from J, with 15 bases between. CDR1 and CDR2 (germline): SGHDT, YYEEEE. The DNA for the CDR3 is TGTGCCAGCAGCTTGGCCGGGCAGGCACATAATGGCTACACCTTC. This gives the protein CASSLAGQAHNGYTF.

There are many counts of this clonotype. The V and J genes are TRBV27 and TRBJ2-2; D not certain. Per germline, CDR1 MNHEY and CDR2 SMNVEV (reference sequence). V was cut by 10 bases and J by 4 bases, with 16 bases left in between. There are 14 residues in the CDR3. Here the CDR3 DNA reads TGTGCCACCGTAGAATCGGACGGCACCGGGGAGCTGTTTTTT. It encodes CATVESDGTGELFF.

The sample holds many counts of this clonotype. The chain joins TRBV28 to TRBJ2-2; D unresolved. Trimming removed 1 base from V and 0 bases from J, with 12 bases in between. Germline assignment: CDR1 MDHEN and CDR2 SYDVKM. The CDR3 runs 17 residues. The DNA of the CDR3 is TGTGCCAGCAGTTTATCGGGCTTGGGATCGAACACCGGGGAGCTGTTTTTT. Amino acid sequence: CASSLSGLGSNTGELFF. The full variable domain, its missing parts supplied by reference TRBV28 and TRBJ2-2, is DVKVTQSSRYLVKRTGEKVFLECVQDMDHENMFWYRQDPGLGLRLIYFSYDVKMKEKGDIPEGYSVSREKKERFSLILESASTNQTSMYLCASSLSGLGSNTGELFFGEGSRLTVL.

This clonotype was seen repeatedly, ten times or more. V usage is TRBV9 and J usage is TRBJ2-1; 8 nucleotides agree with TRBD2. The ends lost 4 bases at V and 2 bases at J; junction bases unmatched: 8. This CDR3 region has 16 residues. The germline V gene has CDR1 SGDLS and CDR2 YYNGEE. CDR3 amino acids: CASSNPSGSAYNEQFF. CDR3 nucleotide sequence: TGTGCCAGCAGCAACCCCAGCGGGAGCGCCTACAATGAGCAGTTCTTC.

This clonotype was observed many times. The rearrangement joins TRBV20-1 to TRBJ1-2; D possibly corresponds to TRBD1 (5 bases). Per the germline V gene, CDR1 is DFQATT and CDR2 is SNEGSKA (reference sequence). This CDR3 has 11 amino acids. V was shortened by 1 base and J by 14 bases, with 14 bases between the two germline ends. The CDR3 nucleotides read TGCAGTGCTAGAGTTGTGACGGGGGAGACCTTC. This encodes CSARVVTGETF.

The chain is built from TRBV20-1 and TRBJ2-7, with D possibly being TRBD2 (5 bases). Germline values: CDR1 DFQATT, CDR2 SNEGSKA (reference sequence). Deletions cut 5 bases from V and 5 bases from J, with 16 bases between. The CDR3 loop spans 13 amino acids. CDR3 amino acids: CSAPGGQVHEQYF. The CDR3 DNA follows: TGCAGTGCTCCCGGCGGGCAGGTCCACGAGCAGTACTTC.

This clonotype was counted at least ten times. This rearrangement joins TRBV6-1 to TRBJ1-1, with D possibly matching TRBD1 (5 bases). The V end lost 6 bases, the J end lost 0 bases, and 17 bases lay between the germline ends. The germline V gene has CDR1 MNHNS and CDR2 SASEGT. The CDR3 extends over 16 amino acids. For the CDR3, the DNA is TGTGCCAGCAGAGACGGGACGCGGGAATTGAACACTGAAGCTTTCTTT. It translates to CASRDGTRELNTEAFF.

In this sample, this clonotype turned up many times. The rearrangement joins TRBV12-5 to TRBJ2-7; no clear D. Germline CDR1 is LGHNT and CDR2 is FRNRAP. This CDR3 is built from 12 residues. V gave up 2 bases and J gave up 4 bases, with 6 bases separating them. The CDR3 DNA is TGTGCTAGTGGTTTGAGTGCTTACGAGCAGTACTTC. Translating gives CASGLSAYEQYF.

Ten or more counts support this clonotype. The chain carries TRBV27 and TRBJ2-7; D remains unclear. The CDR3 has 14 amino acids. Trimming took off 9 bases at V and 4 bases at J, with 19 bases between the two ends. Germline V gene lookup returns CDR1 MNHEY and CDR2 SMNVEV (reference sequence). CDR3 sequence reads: CARPPPVGTYEQYF. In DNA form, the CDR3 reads TGTGCCAGGCCGCCCCCCGTTGGCACTTACGAGCAGTACTTC.

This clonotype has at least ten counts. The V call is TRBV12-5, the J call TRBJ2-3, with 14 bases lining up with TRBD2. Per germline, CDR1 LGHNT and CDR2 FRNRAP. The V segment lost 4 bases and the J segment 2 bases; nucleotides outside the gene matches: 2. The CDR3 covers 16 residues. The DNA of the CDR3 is TGTGCTAGTGGTTCGGGACTAGCGGGAGTCACAGATACGCAGTATTTT. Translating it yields CASGSGLAGVTDTQYF.

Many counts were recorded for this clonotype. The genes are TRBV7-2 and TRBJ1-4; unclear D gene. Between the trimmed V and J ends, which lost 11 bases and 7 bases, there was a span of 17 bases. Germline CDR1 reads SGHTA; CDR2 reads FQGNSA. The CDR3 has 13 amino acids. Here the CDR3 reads CAGGAGLGEKLFF. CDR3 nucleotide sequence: TGTGCCGGAGGCGCTGGGTTGGGTGAAAAACTGTTTTTT.

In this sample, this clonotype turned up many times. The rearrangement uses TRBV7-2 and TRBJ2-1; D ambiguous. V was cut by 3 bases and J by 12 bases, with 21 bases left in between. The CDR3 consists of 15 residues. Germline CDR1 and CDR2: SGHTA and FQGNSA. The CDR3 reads CASSFLLEGTMMQFF. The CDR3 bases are TGTGCCAGCAGCTTTTTGTTAGAAGGTACAATGATGCAGTTCTTC.

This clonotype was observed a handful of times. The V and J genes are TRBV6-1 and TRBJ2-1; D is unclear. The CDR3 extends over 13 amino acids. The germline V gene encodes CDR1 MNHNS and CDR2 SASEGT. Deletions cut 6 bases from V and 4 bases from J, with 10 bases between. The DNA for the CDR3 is TGTGCCAGCAGGAAGGGTTCTTACAATGAGCAGTTCTTC. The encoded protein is CASRKGSYNEQFF.

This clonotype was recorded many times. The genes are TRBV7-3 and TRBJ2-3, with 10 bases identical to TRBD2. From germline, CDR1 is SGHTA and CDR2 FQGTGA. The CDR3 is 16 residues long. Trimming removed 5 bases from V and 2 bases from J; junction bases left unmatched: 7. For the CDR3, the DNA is TGTGCCAGCAGCCCCCCCGGGACTAGCGCCACAGATACGCAGTATTTT. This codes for CASSPPGTSATDTQYF.

Written as DNA, the CDR3 is TGTGCCTGGTCCGGGCCCCCCTTCTTCTACGAGCAGTACTTC. Translation: CAWSGPPFFYEQYF. The chain combines TRBV30 with TRBJ2-7; D call uncertain. The CDR3 is made up of 14 amino acids. Germline V gene sequence: CDR1 GTSNPN, CDR2 SVGIG (reference sequence). The V end was cut by 5 bases, the J end by 3 bases, with 17 bases between.

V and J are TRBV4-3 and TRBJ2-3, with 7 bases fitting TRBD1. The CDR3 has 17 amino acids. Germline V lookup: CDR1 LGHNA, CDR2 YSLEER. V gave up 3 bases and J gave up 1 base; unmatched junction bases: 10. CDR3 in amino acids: CASSHDFRQGGTDTQYF. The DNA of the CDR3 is TGCGCCAGCAGCCACGATTTCCGACAGGGCGGCACAGATACGCAGTATTTT.

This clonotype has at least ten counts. The CDR3 is CASRPGGGHEQYF. CDR3 DNA: TGTGCCAGCAGGCCCGGAGGGGGGCACGAGCAGTACTTC. The V gene is TRBV28, the J gene TRBJ2-7; D might be TRBD1 or TRBD2, each matching 6 bases. The CDR3 length is 13 residues. The V end was cut by 6 bases, the J end by 5 bases, with 14 bases between. The V gene's germline CDR1 is MDHEN and CDR2 SYDVKM.

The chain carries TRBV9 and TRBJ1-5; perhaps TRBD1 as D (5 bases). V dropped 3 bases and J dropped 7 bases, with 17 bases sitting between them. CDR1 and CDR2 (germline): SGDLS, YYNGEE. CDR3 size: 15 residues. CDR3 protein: CASSEGEKGEQPQHF. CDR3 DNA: TGTGCCAGCAGCGAAGGGGAAAAGGGTGAACAGCCCCAGCATTTT.

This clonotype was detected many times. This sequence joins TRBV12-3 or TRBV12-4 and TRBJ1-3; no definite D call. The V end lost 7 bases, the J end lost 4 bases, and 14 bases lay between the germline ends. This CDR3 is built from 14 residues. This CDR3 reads CASNPEGSGNTIYF. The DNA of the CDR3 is TGTGCCAGCAACCCCGAGGGATCCGGAAACACCATATATTTT.

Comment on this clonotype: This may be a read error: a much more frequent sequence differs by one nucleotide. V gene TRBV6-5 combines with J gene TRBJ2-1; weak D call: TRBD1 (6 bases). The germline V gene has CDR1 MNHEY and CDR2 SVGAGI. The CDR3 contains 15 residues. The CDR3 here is CASSYGTGRYNERFF. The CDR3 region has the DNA TGTGCCAGCAGTTACGGAACAGGGCGATACAATGAGCGGTTCTTC.

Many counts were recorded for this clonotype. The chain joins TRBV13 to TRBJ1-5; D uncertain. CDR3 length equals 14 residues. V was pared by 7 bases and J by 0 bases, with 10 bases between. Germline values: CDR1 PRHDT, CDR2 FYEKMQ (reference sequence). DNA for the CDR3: TGTGCCAGCACCGCAGGACTTAGCAATCAGCCCCAGCATTTT. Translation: CASTAGLSNQPQHF.

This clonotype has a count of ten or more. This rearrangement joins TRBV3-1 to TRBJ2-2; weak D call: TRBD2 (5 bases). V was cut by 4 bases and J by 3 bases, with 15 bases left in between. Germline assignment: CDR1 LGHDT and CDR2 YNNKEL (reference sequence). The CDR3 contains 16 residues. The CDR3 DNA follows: TGTGCCAGCAGCCCCCTCGGTACAGCGGACACCGGGGAGCTGTTTTTT. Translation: CASSPLGTADTGELFF.

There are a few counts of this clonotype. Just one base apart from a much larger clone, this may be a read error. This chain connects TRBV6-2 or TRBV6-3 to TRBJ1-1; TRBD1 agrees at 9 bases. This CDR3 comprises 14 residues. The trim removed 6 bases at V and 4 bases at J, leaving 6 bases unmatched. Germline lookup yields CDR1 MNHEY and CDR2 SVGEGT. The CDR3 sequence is CASRGTGRTTEAFF. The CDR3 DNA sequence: TGTGCCAGCAGGGGGACAGGGCGTACCACTGAAGCTTTCTTT.

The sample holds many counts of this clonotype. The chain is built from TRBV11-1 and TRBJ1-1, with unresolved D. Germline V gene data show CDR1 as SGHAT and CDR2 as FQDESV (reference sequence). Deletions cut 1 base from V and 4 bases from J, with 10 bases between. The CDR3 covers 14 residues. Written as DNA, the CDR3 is TGTGCCAGCAGCTTAGAGGGAGTGGGCACTGAAGCTTTCTTT. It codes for CASSLEGVGTEAFF.

The CDR3 is CASSEWGGPNTEAFF. In DNA, the CDR3 is TGTGCCAGCAGTGAATGGGGGGGACCGAACACTGAAGCTTTCTTT. The rearrangement links TRBV25-1 to TRBJ1-1; TRBD1 is a possible D gene (5 bases). Germline CDR1 MGHDK, CDR2 SYGVNS. The CDR3 runs 15 residues. Trimming took off 1 base at V and 1 base at J, with 10 bases between the two ends.

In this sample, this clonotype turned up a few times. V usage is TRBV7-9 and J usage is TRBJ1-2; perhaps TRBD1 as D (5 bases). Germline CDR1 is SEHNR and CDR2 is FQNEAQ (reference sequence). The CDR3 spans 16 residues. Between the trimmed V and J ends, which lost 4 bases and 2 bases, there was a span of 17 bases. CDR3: CASSSGTGEGNYGYTF. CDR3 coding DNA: TGTGCCAGCAGCTCGGGGACCGGGGAGGGAAACTATGGCTACACCTTC.

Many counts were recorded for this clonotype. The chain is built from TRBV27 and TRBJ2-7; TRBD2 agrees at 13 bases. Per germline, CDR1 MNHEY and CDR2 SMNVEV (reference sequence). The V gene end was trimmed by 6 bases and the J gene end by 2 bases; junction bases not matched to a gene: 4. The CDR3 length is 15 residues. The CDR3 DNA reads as TGTGCCAGCAGAGGACTAGCGGGAGTCGCCTACGAGCAGTACTTC. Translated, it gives CASRGLAGVAYEQYF.

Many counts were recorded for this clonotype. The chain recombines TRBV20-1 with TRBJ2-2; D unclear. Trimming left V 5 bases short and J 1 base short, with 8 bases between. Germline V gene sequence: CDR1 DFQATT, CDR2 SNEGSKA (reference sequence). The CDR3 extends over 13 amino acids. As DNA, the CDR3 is TGCAGTGCTGCTTATCTGAACACCGGGGAGCTGTTTTTT. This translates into CSAAYLNTGELFF.

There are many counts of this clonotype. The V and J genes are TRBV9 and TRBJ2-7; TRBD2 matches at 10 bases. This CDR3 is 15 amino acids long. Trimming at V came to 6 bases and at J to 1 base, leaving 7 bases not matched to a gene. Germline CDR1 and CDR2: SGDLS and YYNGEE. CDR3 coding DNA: TGTGCCAGCACGAAAGGACTAGCGGAGTCCTACGAGCAGTACTTC. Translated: CASTKGLAESYEQYF.

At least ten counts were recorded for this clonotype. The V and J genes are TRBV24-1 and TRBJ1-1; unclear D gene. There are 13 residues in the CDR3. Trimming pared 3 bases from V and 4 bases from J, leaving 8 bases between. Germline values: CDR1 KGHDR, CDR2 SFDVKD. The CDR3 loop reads CATSDPTITEAFF. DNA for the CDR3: TGTGCCACCAGTGATCCTACAATCACTGAAGCTTTCTTT.

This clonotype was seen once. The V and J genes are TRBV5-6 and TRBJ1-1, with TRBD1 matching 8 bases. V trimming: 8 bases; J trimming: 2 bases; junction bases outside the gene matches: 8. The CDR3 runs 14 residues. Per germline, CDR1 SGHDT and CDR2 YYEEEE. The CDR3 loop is CARSQGALNTEAFF. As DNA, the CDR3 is TGTGCCAGAAGCCAGGGGGCTTTAAACACTGAAGCTTTCTTT. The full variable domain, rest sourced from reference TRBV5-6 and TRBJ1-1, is DAGVTQSPTHLIKTRGQQVTLRCSPKSGHDTVSWYQQALGQGPQFIFQYYEEEERQRGNFPDRFSGHQFPNYSSELNVNALLLGDSALYLCARSQGALNTEAFFGQGTRLTVV.